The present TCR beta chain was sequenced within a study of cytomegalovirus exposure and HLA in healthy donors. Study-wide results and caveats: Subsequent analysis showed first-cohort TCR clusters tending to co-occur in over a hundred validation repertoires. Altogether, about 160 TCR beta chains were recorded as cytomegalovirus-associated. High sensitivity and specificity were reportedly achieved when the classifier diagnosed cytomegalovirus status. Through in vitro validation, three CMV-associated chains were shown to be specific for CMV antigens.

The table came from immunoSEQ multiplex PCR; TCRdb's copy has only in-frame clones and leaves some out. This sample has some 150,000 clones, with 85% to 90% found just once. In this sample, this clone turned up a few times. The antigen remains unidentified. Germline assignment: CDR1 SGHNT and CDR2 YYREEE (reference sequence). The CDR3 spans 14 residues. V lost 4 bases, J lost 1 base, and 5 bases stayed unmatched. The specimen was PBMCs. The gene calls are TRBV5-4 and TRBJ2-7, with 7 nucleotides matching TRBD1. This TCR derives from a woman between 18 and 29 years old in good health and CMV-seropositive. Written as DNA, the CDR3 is TGTGCCAGCAGCCGAACAGGGGTGTCCTACGAGCAGTACTTC. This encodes CASSRTGVSYEQYF.